This record concerns one T cell receptor beta chain sequence. The data belong to a study of control samples from healthy donors and cancer patients. Unmatched junction bases numbered 6, after V lost 5 bases and J lost 0 bases. In germline, CDR1 is MNHNY, CDR2 SVGAGI (reference sequence). The CDR3 contains 15 residues. Method: immunoSEQ multiplex PCR; TCRdb's copy keeps in-frame clones and lacks some. The sample shows about 160,000 clones, 96% of them seen only once. The TCR comes from a woman under 40 in good health. The chain uses TRBV6-6 and TRBJ2-7; 8 bases are a match to TRBD1. Sequencing used blood. The CDR3 reads CASSRTGRSSYEQYF. DNA for the CDR3: TGTGCCAGCAGTAGGACAGGGAGGAGCTCCTACGAGCAGTACTTC.